These T cell receptor beta chains were read from a single sample in a study of blood T cell repertoires in COVID-19. TCRdb keeps only in-frame clones here, not all; method: immunoSEQ multiplex PCR. This sample has 160,000 or so clones, with more than 65% found just once. Source material: peripheral blood. The receptor source for this set is a woman aged 45-60 years with acute or convalescent COVID-19. The CDR3 runs from the conserved cysteine through the conserved F or W. The D gene is left open where the match is weak. A clone size is listed for some rows: how often the clone was seen (once, few, many), or a class if it is expanded.

. TRBJ2-3 TRBD2 TRBV5-1 CASREETSTNTQYF TGCGCCAGCAGAGAAGAGACTAGCACGAATACGCAGTATTTT
few TRBJ2-5 TRBD2 TRBV7-3 CASSPLGLAVQETQYF TGTGCCAGCAGCCCGCTCGGGCTAGCGGTCCAAGAGACCCAGTACTTC
few TRBJ1-2 TRBD1 TRBV27 CASTPGPGQGARGYTF TGTGCCAGCACCCCCGGACCGGGACAGGGGGCTCGCGGCTACACCTTC
. TRBJ1-6 . TRBV15 CAAQALDNSPLHF TGTGCCGCACAGGCGCTAGATAATTCACCCCTCCACTTT
once TRBJ1-1 TRBD1 TRBV6-5 CASSTVTGGTEAFF TGTGCCAGCAGTACCGTGACAGGGGGCACTGAAGCTTTCTTT
. TRBJ2-3 TRBD2 TRBV5-4 CASSLSSGGFQTDTQYF TGTGCCAGCAGCTTATCTAGCGGGGGGTTTCAGACAGATACGCAGTATTTT
once TRBJ2-3 . TRBV18 CASSPLDSTDTQYF TGTGCCAGCTCACCCCTAGACAGCACAGATACGCAGTATTTT
few TRBJ2-7 TRBD1 TRBV29-1 CSVKTGGGDEQYF TGCAGCGTTAAGACAGGGGGTGGTGACGAGCAGTACTTC
. TRBJ2-5 . TRBV12-3/TRBV12-4 CASSFTVQETQYF TGTGCCAGCAGTTTTACAGTCCAAGAGACCCAGTACTTC
. TRBJ1-4 . TRBV2 CASFGWEGTNEKLFF TGTGCCAGCTTTGGATGGGAGGGAACTAATGAAAAACTGTTTTTT
. TRBJ2-7 . TRBV20-1 CSASRGRYGYEQYF TGCAGTGCTAGTCGGGGGAGGTATGGTTACGAGCAGTACTTC
. TRBJ1-6 . TRBV6-5 CASSYSRGPLRGLHF TGTGCCAGCAGTTACTCGCGGGGGCCACTGCGGGGACTCCACTTT
. TRBJ2-3 TRBD2 TRBV7-3 CASSPGTNPTDTQYF TGTGCCAGCAGCCCCGGGACTAACCCTACAGATACGCAGTATTTT
once TRBJ1-2 . TRBV28 CASSQITDARGYTF TGTGCCAGCAGTCAGATCACAGATGCTCGTGGCTACACCTTC
. TRBJ2-7 TRBD1 TRBV7-2 CASSLGDRGYEQYF TGTGCCAGCAGCTTAGGAGACAGGGGCTACGAGCAGTACTTC
. TRBJ1-1 . TRBV7-2 CASSFTGRANEAFF TGTGCCAGCAGCTTCACGGGCAGGGCCAATGAAGCTTTCTTT
few TRBJ1-5 . TRBV5-1 CASSFGRSLDSNQPQHF TGCGCCAGCAGCTTTGGTCGGTCACTAGATAGCAATCAGCCCCAGCATTTT
few TRBJ1-2 TRBD1 TRBV7-9 CASSFEFGRGQGVVGYTF TGTGCCAGCAGCTTTGAATTCGGTAGAGGACAGGGGGTCGTTGGCTACACCTTC
. TRBJ1-6 . TRBV28 CASSFEQSLHF TGTGCCAGCAGTTTTGAACAATCCCTCCACTTT
. TRBJ2-7 . TRBV7-8 CATQGLGPPSYEQYF TGTGCCACCCAGGGGTTGGGACCGCCCTCCTACGAGCAGTACTTC
. TRBJ2-2 . TRBV5-6 CASSLVEGATNTGELFF TGTGCCAGCAGCTTGGTGGAGGGGGCTACGAACACCGGGGAGCTGTTTTTT
. TRBJ2-7 TRBD1 TRBV7-8 CASSSTHRGQGVGEQYF TGTGCCAGCAGCTCAACCCATCGAGGACAGGGAGTGGGCGAGCAGTACTTC
. TRBJ1-1 . TRBV10-1 CSQDGFIKAFF TGCTCCCAGGATGGGTTTATCAAAGCTTTCTTT
. TRBJ1-5 . TRBV2 CASSVDRSQPQHF TGTGCCAGCAGTGTGGACAGATCCCAGCCCCAGCATTTT
. TRBJ1-2 . TRBV19 CASSLQGVPDGYTF TGTGCCAGTAGCCTACAGGGAGTCCCGGATGGCTACACCTTC
. TRBJ2-7 TRBD1 TRBV5-1 CASSPRQGEQYF TGCGCCAGCAGCCCTCGACAGGGAGAGCAGTACTTC
once TRBJ2-7 TRBD2 TRBV9 CASSPNSGSVYEQYF TGTGCCAGCAGCCCAAATAGCGGGAGCGTGTACGAGCAGTACTTC
. TRBJ2-2 TRBD1 TRBV5-1 CASSYGDRGQYTGELFF TGCGCCAGCAGCTACGGGGACAGGGGGCAATACACCGGGGAGCTGTTTTTT
. TRBJ2-5 TRBD2 TRBV5-4 CASSLSPSGGADETQYF TGTGCCAGCAGCCTCTCGCCTAGCGGGGGGGCCGATGAGACCCAGTACTTC
. TRBJ2-3 TRBD2 TRBV15 CATSRGFSGRIRTDTQYF TGTGCCACCAGCAGAGGGTTTAGCGGGAGGATCCGAACAGATACGCAGTATTTT
. TRBJ2-3 . TRBV4-3 CASSRRQASTDTQYF TGCGCCAGCAGCCGAAGACAGGCTAGCACAGATACGCAGTATTTT
. TRBJ2-1 TRBD2 TRBV19 CASSTSTSGSQGEQFF TGTGCCAGTAGTACTTCGACTAGCGGGAGCCAGGGAGAGCAGTTCTTC
. TRBJ2-3 . TRBV7-6 CASSGPQGLDTQYF TGTGCCAGCAGCGGCCCACAGGGTTTAGATACGCAGTATTTT
. TRBJ2-5 TRBD1 TRBV12-3/TRBV12-4 CASTQTGIETQYF TGTGCCAGCACTCAGACAGGGATCGAGACCCAGTACTTC
. TRBJ1-1 TRBD1 TRBV6-5 CASTRDRRNTEAFF TGTGCCAGCACCCGGGACAGGCGTAACACTGAAGCTTTCTTT
. TRBJ1-3 . TRBV11-3 CASSLAAGAGNTIYF TGTGCCAGCAGCTTAGCTGCAGGGGCTGGAAACACCATATATTTT
. TRBJ1-5 . TRBV4-1 CASSIIGNQPQHF TGCGCCAGCAGCATCATAGGCAATCAGCCCCAGCATTTT